Presented here are 24 T cell receptor beta chains from one specimen sequenced in a study of blood T cells in healthy people across ages. For the second PCR, which ran for about 7 to 12 cycles, a sample-barcoded 5' primer and a J-beta primer mix were used. Each CDR3 protein gets one entry after TCRdb re-called the 5' RACE reads with MiXCR. The sample holds approximately 850,000 distinct CDR3 sequences; 58% are singletons and the top ten take 22%. The source material was blood. These receptors all come from a young man in good health.

The chain uses TRBV9 and TRBJ1-5; 7 bases are a match to TRBD1. Trimming removed 2 bases from V and 2 bases from J; junction bases left unmatched: 4. CDR1 and CDR2 (germline): SGDLS, YYNGEE. CDR3 length equals 15 residues. The CDR3 DNA is TGTGCCAGCAGCGTGGGAGGGACAGGCAATCAGCCCCAGCATTTT. Translation: CASSVGGTGNQPQHF.

About this clonotype: The germline gene is not matched at one end of the junction; a read error may be the cause. V usage is TRBV7-2 and J usage is TRBJ2-1; TRBD1 is a possible D gene (5 bases). Per the germline V gene, CDR1 is SGHTA and CDR2 is FQGNSA. The CDR3 is made up of 13 amino acids. In nucleotides, the CDR3 is TGTGCTAGCAGCCCAGGACAAGGGAATAAGCAGTTCTTC. Translated: CASSPGQGNKQFF.

The J gene is TRBJ2-4, the V gene TRBV6-5; D unclear. The CDR3 is made up of 14 amino acids. Germline V gene lookup returns CDR1 MNHEY and CDR2 SVGAGI. V lost 5 bases to trimming and J lost 0 bases, with 8 bases between them. CDR3 DNA: TGTGCCAGCAGTACGGTGCTAGCCAAAAACATTCAGTACTTC. The encoded protein is CASSTVLAKNIQYF.

This chain links TRBV4-3 with TRBJ1-2; weak D call: TRBD1 (5 bases). CDR1 and CDR2 (germline): LGHNA, YSLEER. This CDR3 contains 14 residues. The V end lost 1 base, the J end lost 2 bases, and 8 bases lay between the germline ends. In DNA form, the CDR3 reads TGCGCCAGCAGCCAAGGGGGCGCGAACTATGGCTACACCTTC. Its translation is CASSQGGANYGYTF.

The CDR3 DNA reads TGTGCCAGCAGCCAAGGGGTGGCCGGTTCACCCCTCCACTTT. As protein: CASSQGVAGSPLHF. The gene calls are TRBV4-2 and TRBJ1-6, with D unclear. CDR1 is LGHNA and CDR2 is YNFKEQ in the germline V gene. V was trimmed by 1 base and J by 9 bases, leaving 10 bases between them. The CDR3 contains 14 residues.

This clonotype was recorded only once. This rearrangement joins TRBV20-1 to TRBJ1-2; tentative D call: TRBD1 (5 bases). Trimming removed 2 bases at V and 3 bases at J, with 7 bases between. Germline values: CDR1 DFQATT, CDR2 SNEGSKA (reference sequence). CDR3 length: 12 amino acids. CDR3 bases: TGCAGTGCTAGAAGGGACGACTATGGCTACACCTTC. Translation gives CSARRDDYGYTF.

The chain couples TRBV20-1 to TRBJ2-3, with TRBD2 as a possible D gene (5 bases). The CDR3 sequence is 13 residues long. Germline V gene lookup returns CDR1 DFQATT and CDR2 SNEGSKA (reference sequence). V gave up 1 base and J gave up 6 bases, with 11 bases separating them. The CDR3 protein is CSARGSSSDTQYF. CDR3 DNA sequence: TGCAGTGCTAGAGGGTCTAGCTCGGATACGCAGTATTTT.

In nucleotides, the CDR3 is TGTGCCACCAGTGATTCTTTTGAATTCGGCTACAATGAGCAGTTCTTC. This sequence encodes CATSDSFEFGYNEQFF. The chain couples TRBV24-1 to TRBJ2-1; D is undetermined. Trimming pared 2 bases from V and 3 bases from J, leaving 13 bases between. The CDR3 sequence is 16 residues long. Per germline, CDR1 KGHDR and CDR2 SFDVKD.

The chain recombines TRBV12-5 with TRBJ2-3; TRBD1 is a possible D gene (6 bases). This CDR3 is 18 amino acids long. Trimming took 1 base from V and 1 from J, leaving 18 bases between them. Germline V gives CDR1 LGHNT, CDR2 FRNRAP. In nucleotides, the CDR3 is TGTGCTAGTGGTTTGGCCGAACTTCCCCGGACAGGCACAGATACGCAGTATTTT. This codes for CASGLAELPRTGTDTQYF.

The V and J genes are TRBV6-5 and TRBJ2-7, with TRBD1 as a possible D gene (6 bases). Trimming stripped 1 base from V and 1 base from J, with 14 bases between. The germline V gene has CDR1 MNHEY and CDR2 SVGAGI. The CDR3 covers 16 residues. CDR3 sequence: CASSYCEGHPSYEQYF. In nucleotides, the CDR3 is TGTGCCAGCAGTTACTGTGAGGGACATCCTTCCTACGAGCAGTACTTC.

The chain couples TRBV25-1 to TRBJ1-1, with D uncertain. The CDR3 runs 13 residues. Looked up from germline, CDR1 is MGHDK and CDR2 is SYGVNS. V lost 5 bases to trimming and J lost 3 bases, with 10 bases between them. The DNA for the CDR3 is TGTGCCAGCAGTACGACCCGGGACACTGAAGCTTTCTTT. Its protein is CASSTTRDTEAFF.

This clonotype has only a few counts. This chain joins TRBV7-2 and TRBJ2-7, with TRBD2 matching 10 bases. The CDR3 has 14 amino acids. Per the germline V gene, CDR1 is SGHTA and CDR2 is FQGNSA. V was clipped by 8 bases and J by 2 bases; unmatched bases: 6. Here the CDR3 DNA reads TGTGCCAGCCAGTCGCTAGCGGGAGCCTACGAGCAGTACTTC. It is translated as CASQSLAGAYEQYF.

This clonotype was observed a few times. The V gene is TRBV10-3, the J gene TRBJ1-2; 12 nucleotides match TRBD1. This CDR3 is 15 amino acids long. Germline loops: CDR1 ENHRY, CDR2 SYGVKD. V shed 7 bases, J shed 7 bases, and the junction held 10 bases outside the gene matches. The CDR3 spells CAITTGTGGEGGYTF. DNA for the CDR3: TGTGCCATCACCACCGGGACAGGGGGCGAGGGTGGCTACACCTTC.

As concerns this clonotype: Its ends do not fully match the called genes, so a read error is possible. The chain joins TRBV6-1 to TRBJ2-1; perhaps D is TRBD1 or TRBD2 (5 bases each). From germline, CDR1 is MNHNS and CDR2 SASEGT. This CDR3 has 15 residues. The CDR3 sequence: CASSPGRAAYNERFF. The CDR3 region has the DNA TGTGCCAGCAGCCCGGGACGAGCGGCCTACAATGAGCGGTTCTTC.

This clonotype came up a few times. The V call is TRBV20-1, the J call TRBJ2-5, with D unclear. The CDR3 loop spans 14 amino acids. Trimming took 1 base from V and 1 from J, leaving 10 bases between them. CDR1 DFQATT and CDR2 SNEGSKA come from the germline V gene (reference sequence). CDR3 protein: CSARGPMSQETQYF. The CDR3 DNA follows: TGCAGTGCTAGAGGCCCGATGAGCCAAGAGACCCAGTACTTC.

The V and J genes are TRBV7-2 and TRBJ2-1; D remains unclear. Trimming cost V 6 bases and J 9 bases, with 15 bases left between them. Germline assignment: CDR1 SGHTA and CDR2 FQGNSA. This CDR3 has 13 amino acids. CDR3 coding DNA: TGTGCCAGCAGGCCTCTTAATTCGGGTGAGCAGTTCTTC. The encoded protein is CASRPLNSGEQFF.

This chain joins TRBV28 and TRBJ2-7; TRBD1 aligns across 8 bases. The germline CDR1 and CDR2 sequences are MDHEN and SYDVKM. J lost 3 bases, V lost 6 bases, and 10 bases had no gene match. This CDR3 has 15 residues. CDR3 residues: CASSPRGTGRYEQYF. The CDR3 DNA is TGTGCCAGCAGCCCCCGGGGGACAGGCCGCTACGAGCAGTACTTC.

This chain connects TRBV7-9 to TRBJ2-7, with D perhaps assigned TRBD1 or TRBD2 (5 bases each). Germline V CDR1 and CDR2: SEHNR, FQNEAQ (reference sequence). This CDR3 is 14 amino acids long. The V end was cut by 1 base, the J end by 5 bases, with 12 bases between. This CDR3 is CASSLGWDGNEQYF. CDR3 nucleotides: TGTGCCAGCAGCTTAGGGTGGGACGGGAACGAGCAGTACTTC. The variable domain in full, with the rest retrieved from reference TRBV7-9 and TRBJ2-7, is DTGVSQNPRHKITKRGQNVTFRCDPISEHNRLYWYRQTLGQGPEFLTYFQNEAQLEKSRLLSDRFSAERPKGSFSTLEIQRTEQGDSAMYLCASSLGWDGNEQYFGPGTRLTVT.

The CDR3 sequence: CASSLGPAGPPPFF. The DNA for the CDR3 is TGTGCCAGCAGCTTAGGGCCCGCAGGTCCTCCCCCGTTCTTC. The V and J genes are TRBV11-2 and TRBJ2-1; D unresolved. The germline V gene encodes CDR1 SGHAT and CDR2 FQNNGV. Between the trimmed V and J ends, which lost 1 base and 15 bases, there was a span of 19 bases. The CDR3 sequence is 14 residues long. Full variable domain (missing parts from reference TRBV11-2 and TRBJ2-1): EAGVAQSPRYKIIEKRQSVAFWCNPISGHATLYWYQQILGQGPKLLIQFQNNGVVDDSQLPKDRFSAERLKGVDSTLKIQPAKLEDSAVYLCASSLGPAGPPPFFGPGTRLTVL.

The chain combines TRBV4-3 with TRBJ2-1; 7 bases agree with TRBD2. Germline V lookup: CDR1 LGHNA, CDR2 YSLEER. The CDR3 spans 16 residues. V shed 2 bases, J shed 0 bases, and the junction held 4 bases outside the gene matches. The CDR3 DNA follows: TGCGCCAGCAGCCAAAGGGGAGGGAACTCCTACAATGAGCAGTTCTTC. Its translation is CASSQRGGNSYNEQFF.

The chain employs TRBV2 and TRBJ1-1; D gene ambiguous. The CDR3 is 11 amino acids. Trimming took off 8 bases at V and 3 bases at J, with 7 bases between the two ends. Germline CDR1 is SNHLY and CDR2 is FYNNEI. This CDR3 reads CASLRDTEAFF. CDR3 nucleotide sequence: TGTGCCAGCCTCCGGGACACTGAAGCTTTCTTT.

This clonotype was detected only a few times. V usage is TRBV7-2 and J usage is TRBJ2-1; possibly TRBD2 for D (6 bases). This CDR3 is 15 amino acids long. Germline CDR1 reads SGHTA; CDR2 reads FQGNSA. The V and J ends lost 3 bases and 4 bases respectively, with 13 bases between them. CDR3 protein: CASSFSGSRYNEQFF. CDR3 DNA sequence: TGTGCCAGCAGCTTTTCCGGGAGTCGGTACAATGAGCAGTTCTTC.

This clonotype was counted a single time. This may be a read error: a much more frequent sequence differs by one nucleotide. The V gene is TRBV10-3, the J gene TRBJ2-3; D gene uncertain. Germline CDR1 reads ENHRY; CDR2 reads SYGVKD. The CDR3 is 11 amino acids. Here the CDR3 reads CTISDTDTQYF. The CDR3, as DNA: TGTACCATCAGTGACACAGATACGCAGTATTTT.

This chain connects TRBV28 to TRBJ2-4; maybe TRBD2 (6 bases). Trimming took off 1 base at V and 6 bases at J, with 10 bases between the two ends. Germline V gene lookup returns CDR1 MDHEN and CDR2 SYDVKM. This CDR3 has 14 amino acids. The CDR3 bases are TGTGCCAGCAGTTTATCTCCGGGACTAAACATTCAGTACTTC. This translates into CASSLSPGLNIQYF.